This TCR beta chain was recorded in a study of shared clonotypes between healthy human individuals. Broader study findings: Sharing of clonotypes among donors was expected to vary with sequencing depth. The researchers took only blood, and tissue repertoires probably look different.

This CDR3 comprises 18 residues. CDR1 is SGHDN and CDR2 is FVKESK in the germline V gene. V lost 0 bases to trimming and J lost 2 bases, with 16 bases between them. The authors ran the assay at deep level. Libraries were prepared by immunoSEQ multiplex PCR; TCRdb keeps only in-frame clonotypes and omits some of them. The sample yields 450,000 to 500,000 clones, 65% to 85% seen once. Turning to this clone: Its antigen is undetermined.

Sequencing was performed on PBMCs. The V call is TRBV14, the J call TRBJ2-2; TRBD1 might be the D (5 bases). This clonotype originated in a woman between 35 and 50 years old in good health. Some clones in this sample may be carry-over from other donors' samples. CDR3 in amino acids: CASSQEGPRVINTGELFF. Written as DNA, the CDR3 is TGTGCCAGCAGCCAAGAGGGGCCCCGGGTGATAAACACCGGGGAGCTGTTTTTT. Full variable domain (remainder filled in from reference TRBV14 and TRBJ2-2): EAGVTQFPSHSVIEKGQTVTLRCDPISGHDNLYWYRRVMGKEIKFLLHFVKESKQDESGMPNNRFLAERTGGTYSTLKVQPAELEDSGVYFCASSQEGPRVINTGELFFGEGSRLTVL.